The 21 T cell receptor beta chains given below trace back to one sample, sequenced in a study of shared clonotypes between healthy human individuals. Clones were sequenced by immunoSEQ multiplex PCR, and TCRdb holds only the in-frame ones, with some missing. The sample contains about half a million clones, 70% to 80% of which appear only once. The sample was PBMCs. These TCRs come from a woman between 35 and 50 years old in good health. Some clones in this sample may be carry-over from other donors' samples.

The V and J genes are TRBV19 and TRBJ2-7, with TRBD1 identical over 10 bases. Germline V gene lookup returns CDR1 LNHDA and CDR2 SQIVND (reference sequence). After removal of 3 bases from V and 4 bases from J, the junction contained 6 bases not matched to a gene. The CDR3 is made up of 15 amino acids. The CDR3 DNA reads TGTGCCAGTAGTATCAACCGGGACAGGGGATACGAGCAGTACTTC. Amino acid sequence: CASSINRDRGYEQYF.

This chain links TRBV21-1 with TRBJ2-5; the D call in the table, TRBD2, was not verified against the DNA. TRBV21-1 is designated a pseudogene. The CDR3 loop spans 12 amino acids. CDR3 region: CASRRDQETQYF. The CDR3 region has the DNA TGTGCCAGCAGACGGGACCAAGAGACCCAGTACTTC.

This sequence joins TRBV29-1 and TRBJ2-3; 7 bases are a match to TRBD2. V lost 0 bases to trimming and J lost 6 bases; unmatched junction nucleotides: 12. This CDR3 is built from 16 residues. The germline V gene has CDR1 SQVTM and CDR2 ANQGSEA. The CDR3 is CSVEDRGLPPVDTQYF. CDR3 DNA: TGCAGCGTTGAAGATCGGGGACTACCGCCCGTCGATACGCAGTATTTT.

Only one count was recorded for this clone. The chain combines TRBV6-6 with TRBJ2-2; D may be TRBD2 (5 bases). This CDR3 contains 15 residues. V dropped 4 bases and J dropped 1 base, with 10 bases sitting between them. Germline loops: CDR1 MNHNY, CDR2 SVGAGI (reference sequence). CDR3 protein: CASSSGLKNTGELFF. The CDR3 nucleotides are TGTGCCAGCAGTTCTGGACTCAAGAACACCGGGGAGCTGTTTTTT.

V and J are TRBV28 and TRBJ1-3, with a possible D match to TRBD1 (5 bases). The V gene's germline CDR1 is MDHEN and CDR2 SYDVKM. Trimming shortened V by 4 bases and J by 2 bases, and 12 bases separated the two germline ends. The CDR3 is 15 amino acids. In DNA form, the CDR3 reads TGTGCCAGCAGTTGGGGCCAAATTGCTGGAAACACCATATATTTT. This encodes CASSWGQIAGNTIYF. The full variable domain, in which reference TRBV28 and TRBJ1-3 provide the parts outside the CDR3, is DVKVTQSSRYLVKRTGEKVFLECVQDMDHENMFWYRQDPGLGLRLIYFSYDVKMKEKGDIPEGYSVSREKKERFSLILESASTNQTSMYLCASSWGQIAGNTIYFGEGSWLTVV.

The V call is TRBV5-1, the J call TRBJ2-2, with 10 positions matching TRBD2. Trimming at V came to 2 bases and at J to 1 base, leaving 2 bases not matched to a gene. The CDR3 extends over 16 amino acids. Germline V CDR1 and CDR2: SGHRS, YFSETQ. The CDR3 sequence is CASSFRTSGNTGELFF. The CDR3 DNA reads TGCGCCAGCAGCTTCCGGACTAGCGGGAACACCGGGGAGCTGTTTTTT.

The CDR3 bases are TGTGCCAGCAGCTTAGGCCAGGGGGTGAACACTGAAGCTTTCTTT. Its protein product is CASSLGQGVNTEAFF. V usage is TRBV7-3 and J usage is TRBJ1-1, with TRBD1 identical over 7 bases. The CDR3 loop spans 15 amino acids. Germline loops: CDR1 SGHTA, CDR2 FQGTGA. Trimming removed 2 bases from V and 0 bases from J; junction bases left unmatched: 3.

The J gene is TRBJ2-1, the V gene TRBV29-1; D is possibly TRBD1 (7 bases). This CDR3 has 16 amino acids. Trimming shortened V by 7 bases and J by 6 bases, and 25 bases separated the two germline ends. The germline V gene has CDR1 SQVTM and CDR2 ANQGSEA. Here the CDR3 reads CSANPRGRTGINEQFF. CDR3 coding DNA: TGCAGCGCCAATCCCCGGGGGCGGACAGGCATCAATGAGCAGTTCTTC.

This clone was recorded only once. The chain carries TRBV1 and TRBJ2-3; the D call in the table, TRBD2, was not verified against the DNA. TRBV1 is deemed a pseudogene. This CDR3 region has 17 residues. CDR3 bases: TGCACCAGCAGCCAGAAAGGGACTAGCGGGAGCACAGATACGCAGTATTTT. Translation: CTSSQKGTSGSTDTQYF.

The V and J genes are TRBV2 and TRBJ2-7; D is possibly TRBD1 (6 bases). Germline lookup yields CDR1 SNHLY and CDR2 FYNNEI. V dropped 1 base and J dropped 4 bases, with 14 bases sitting between them. The CDR3 covers 15 residues. The CDR3 loop reads CASSEVSRGVYEQYF. The CDR3 region has the DNA TGTGCCAGCAGTGAAGTAAGCAGGGGAGTTTACGAGCAGTACTTC.

This clone was counted between two and nine times. This rearrangement joins TRBV30 to TRBJ2-7; 10 positions match TRBD1. The CDR3 has 15 residues. Germline V gene lookup returns CDR1 GTSNPN and CDR2 SVGIG (reference sequence). V lost 3 bases, J lost 4 bases, and 9 bases stayed unmatched. CDR3 sequence: CAWRNRDRGGYEQYF. The DNA for the CDR3 is TGTGCCTGGAGGAACCGGGACAGGGGTGGTTACGAGCAGTACTTC.

This clone was seen a few times. The chain is built from TRBV7-6 and TRBJ2-5, with 7 positions matching TRBD2. Unmatched junction bases numbered 8, after V lost 4 bases and J lost 3 bases. The CDR3 covers 15 residues. Germline lookup yields CDR1 SGHVS and CDR2 FNYEAQ. In DNA form, the CDR3 reads TGTGCCAGCAGCTCCCCCAGGGCGGGGGAAGAGACCCAGTACTTC. It codes for CASSSPRAGEETQYF.

The chain employs TRBV29-1 and TRBJ2-7; D remains ambiguous. Germline loops: CDR1 SQVTM, CDR2 ANQGSEA. The CDR3 loop spans 13 amino acids. The CDR3, as DNA: TGCACTCCAACGGTACGGTATCCCTACGAGCAGTACTTC. As protein: CTPTVRYPYEQYF.

In regard to this clone: Other DNA sequences from this sample encode an identical CDR3 as well. The chain recombines TRBV5-1 with TRBJ1-5; no clear D gene. Germline loops: CDR1 SGHRS, CDR2 YFSETQ. The CDR3 consists of 13 residues. Trimming removed 0 bases from V and 4 bases from J, with 5 bases in between. In nucleotides, the CDR3 is TGCGCCAGCAGCTTGGCTGGGAATCAGCCCCAGCATTTT. Translating it yields CASSLAGNQPQHF.

The J gene is TRBJ2-6, the V gene TRBV4-3; D gene ambiguous. Germline lookup yields CDR1 LGHNA and CDR2 YSLEER. This CDR3 is 16 amino acids long. Trimming removed 1 base at V and 2 bases at J, with 9 bases between. CDR3: CASSQGLGPGANVLTF. The CDR3 DNA reads as TGCGCCAGCAGCCAAGGGTTAGGGCCTGGGGCCAACGTCCTGACTTTC.

The rearrangement uses TRBV4-2 and TRBJ2-1; D is ambiguous. This CDR3 region has 15 residues. CDR1 and CDR2 from the germline V gene are LGHNA and YNFKEQ. Trimming cost V 1 base and J 7 bases, with 14 bases left between them. CDR3 sequence reads: CASSQATGQLNEQFF. The CDR3 DNA sequence: TGTGCCAGCAGCCAAGCGACGGGCCAACTTAATGAGCAGTTCTTC.

V is TRBV4-1 and J is TRBJ2-1; 9 bases are a match to TRBD2. There are 14 residues in the CDR3. Trimming at V came to 7 bases and at J to 10 bases, leaving 11 bases not matched to a gene. CDR1 and CDR2 from the germline V gene are MGHRA and YSYEKL. CDR3 coding DNA: TGCGCCAGCAAACAAAATTTGCTAGCGGGGGAGCAGTTCTTC. Its protein is CASKQNLLAGEQFF.

The V and J genes are TRBV18 and TRBJ2-7; D is perhaps TRBD1 or TRBD2 (7 bases each). This CDR3 region has 16 residues. Germline V gene data show CDR1 as KGHSH and CDR2 as LQKENI. V was cut by 3 bases and J by 3 bases, with 18 bases left in between. The CDR3 is CASSPPPGRGGYEQYF. In DNA, the CDR3 is TGTGCCAGCTCACCCCCTCCGGGCAGGGGGGGCTACGAGCAGTACTTC.

The table lists this clone with a count of one. The rearrangement joins TRBV18 to TRBJ2-6, with D maybe TRBD2 (6 bases). With 0 bases removed from V and 0 bases from J, the gap between germline ends came to 9 bases. The germline gives CDR1 KGHSH, CDR2 LQKENI. This CDR3 is built from 17 residues. CDR3 sequence: CASSPPTGSSGANVLTF. The CDR3 nucleotides read TGTGCCAGCTCACCACCAACCGGGAGCTCTGGGGCCAACGTCCTGACTTTC.

The chain uses TRBV28 and TRBJ1-1, with TRBD1 as a possible D gene (5 bases). This CDR3 region has 15 residues. With 2 bases removed from V and 1 base from J, the gap between germline ends came to 11 bases. The germline V gene encodes CDR1 MDHEN and CDR2 SYDVKM. Written as DNA, the CDR3 is TGTGCCAGCAGTTTACTTGGGGCCCAGAACACTGAAGCTTTCTTT. Translating gives CASSLLGAQNTEAFF.

The rearrangement links TRBV30 to TRBJ2-1; TRBD2 is a possible D gene (6 bases). Germline V CDR1 and CDR2: GTSNPN, SVGIG (reference sequence). The V and J ends lost 7 bases and 0 bases respectively, with 16 bases between them. CDR3 length equals 15 residues. Here the CDR3 reads CAFRLGVGSYNEQFF. For the CDR3, the DNA is TGTGCCTTCCGACTAGGAGTGGGCTCCTACAATGAGCAGTTCTTC.